Listed here are 7 T cell receptor beta chains from one sample, sequenced in a study of technical replicates of blood from several donors. The protocol was immunoSEQ multiplex PCR, while the TCRdb copy is restricted to in-frame clones and leaves out a portion. The repertoire has approximately 75,000 clones, around 97% of them found once; the top ten carry around 0.18%. Sequencing was carried out using T cells isolated from PBMCs. These receptors came from a human donor in good health.

V gene TRBV7-9 combines with J gene TRBJ2-7; 7 nucleotides agree with TRBD1. V shed 0 bases, J shed 2 bases, and the junction held 7 bases outside the gene matches. The CDR3 runs 16 residues. CDR1 is SEHNR, CDR2 FQNEAQ, per germline (reference sequence). CDR3 nucleotide sequence: TGTGCCAGCAGCTTAGCGCTGGGACAGACCGCCTACGAGCAGTACTTC. Encoded protein: CASSLALGQTAYEQYF.

The chain joins TRBV28 to TRBJ1-5; D call uncertain. CDR1 is MDHEN, CDR2 SYDVKM, per germline. The CDR3 length is 15 residues. The V and J ends lost 4 bases and 5 bases respectively, with 15 bases between them. The CDR3 nucleotides read TGTGCCAGCAGTTCTTGGTCAAGGAGCGATCAGCCCCAGCATTTT. Translating it yields CASSSWSRSDQPQHF. Full variable domain (remainder filled in from reference TRBV28 and TRBJ1-5): DVKVTQSSRYLVKRTGEKVFLECVQDMDHENMFWYRQDPGLGLRLIYFSYDVKMKEKGDIPEGYSVSREKKERFSLILESASTNQTSMYLCASSSWSRSDQPQHFGDGTRLSIL.

This sequence joins TRBV5-6 and TRBJ2-7; 10 positions match TRBD1. Losses at the gene ends were 2 bases for V and 2 bases for J; bases not matched to a gene: 7. Germline CDR1 reads SGHDT; CDR2 reads YYEEEE. This CDR3 spans 16 amino acids. CDR3 sequence (DNA): TGTGCCAGCAGCTTAATGACAGGGGGCCATACCTACGAGCAGTACTTC. Translating it yields CASSLMTGGHTYEQYF.

In nucleotides, the CDR3 is TGTGCCAGCAGCTTGCCGATCGCTTACAGGGAAGAGACCCAGTACTTC. Residues: CASSLPIAYREETQYF. The V call is TRBV7-9, the J call TRBJ2-5; weak D call: TRBD1 (6 bases). Germline V gene data show CDR1 as SEHNR and CDR2 as FQNEAQ (reference sequence). Trimming stripped 3 bases from V and 3 bases from J, with 17 bases between. The CDR3 contains 16 residues.

This clone is a singleton in its sample. The V and J genes are TRBV11-3 and TRBJ2-7; TRBD1 matches 11 bases. V shed 4 bases and J 3 bases; nucleotides not matched to a gene: 17. This CDR3 is built from 19 residues. Looked up from germline, CDR1 is SGHNT and CDR2 is YENEEA. The CDR3 coding sequence is TGTGCCAGCAGCTCTAGCCCGTGGGACAGGGGGGTAAAAGGCTACGAGCAGTACTTC. It translates to CASSSSPWDRGVKGYEQYF.

This clone came up a few times. This rearrangement joins TRBV5-1 to TRBJ1-2; a weak D match, TRBD1 (6 bases). V was clipped by 4 bases and J by 4 bases, with 17 bases between them. Germline V gives CDR1 SGHRS, CDR2 YFSETQ. The CDR3 has 15 residues. CDR3: CASSETGLRTYGYTF. Here the CDR3 DNA reads TGCGCCAGCAGCGAAACAGGGTTGAGGACCTATGGCTACACCTTC.

The CDR3 region has the DNA TGTGCCAGCAGCTTGGTGGCCGGGTCCTACGAGCAGTACTTC. Residues: CASSLVAGSYEQYF. The chain joins TRBV5-4 to TRBJ2-7; D uncertain. V was trimmed by 0 bases and J by 1 base, leaving 8 bases between them. The CDR3 extends over 14 amino acids. The germline V gene has CDR1 SGHNT and CDR2 YYREEE (reference sequence).